In this sample, the clone carrying this T cell receptor (beta chain) turned up many times. Its target is unknown. The data stem from a study of Graves' ophthalmopathy and Graves' hyperthyroidism. The authors amplified TCR beta CDR3 regions from RNA transcripts. An initial RT-PCR round employing HTBI primers preceded a second-round multiplex PCR. Using its own MiXCR run on the multiplex PCR reads, TCRdb lists one record per CDR3 protein. The sample yields about 170,000 distinct CDR3 sequences, 30% to 45% seen once. Study findings and constraints: Classification of ophthalmopathy versus stable hyperthyroidism by a 13-signature model yielded just under 90% sensitivity and around 81% specificity.

Sequencing was done on a sample of peripheral blood. This TCR was sampled from a woman in her thirties or forties with Graves' ophthalmopathy.

Written as DNA, the CDR3 is TGTGCCAGCAGCTTAGCGGGGGCGGCGACCCTCCACTTT. It is translated as CASSLAGAATLHF. The chain employs TRBV7-2 and TRBJ1-6, with D possibly TRBD1 on 6 matching bases. V dropped 0 bases and J dropped 14 bases, with 11 bases sitting between them. The CDR3 runs 13 residues. Germline CDR1 reads SGHTA; CDR2 reads FQGNSA. Complete variable domain (other parts from reference TRBV7-2 and TRBJ1-6): GAGVSQSPSNKVTEKGKDVELRCDPISGHTALYWYRQSLGQGLEFLIYFQGNSAPDKSGLPSDRFSAERTGGSVSTLTIQRTQQEDSAVYLCASSLAGAATLHFGNGTRLTVT.